These 16 T cell receptor beta chains share one sample of origin, sequenced in a study of CD8+CD57+ T cells in acquired aplastic anemia. Genomic DNA, the template, was used for profiling of the TCR beta VDJ and CDR3. TCRdb reanalysed the reads using MiXCR and keeps one entry per CDR3 protein. Among around 190,000 distinct CDR3 sequences listed, almost 50% were seen once. Sequenced patients had shown CD8+CD57+ cell expansion by flow cytometry. Sequencing was performed on sorted CD4+, CD8+, or CD8+CD57+ T cells (not recorded which) from PBMCs. Source of these receptors: a human donor with aplastic anemia.

Details on this clonotype: A much bigger clone sits one base away, suggesting this may be a read error. The chain recombines TRBV6-1 with TRBJ2-1; D gene uncertain. The CDR3 covers 15 residues. Germline V gene sequence: CDR1 MNHNS, CDR2 SASEGT. The CDR3 loop reads CASGEEVGSYNEQFF. The CDR3 DNA follows: TGTGCCAGCGGTGAAGAAGTCGGGTCCTACAATGAGCAGTTCTTC.

This clonotype was picked up a small number of times. CDR3 loop: CASTRDRGPSPLHF. CDR3 bases: TGTGCCAGCACCCGGGACAGGGGGCCATCACCCCTCCACTTT. The chain is built from TRBV28 and TRBJ1-6; 12 nucleotides agree with TRBD1. CDR3 length: 14 amino acids. Germline lookup yields CDR1 MDHEN and CDR2 SYDVKM. V was clipped by 7 bases and J by 10 bases; unmatched bases: 5.

This clonotype was detected ten times or more. The gene calls are TRBV5-1 and TRBJ1-1; 7 bases are shared with TRBD1. Germline loops: CDR1 SGHRS, CDR2 YFSETQ. This CDR3 has 11 amino acids. The ends lost 2 bases at V and 9 bases at J; junction bases unmatched: 1. Here the CDR3 reads CASSLQGKAFF. The CDR3 DNA follows: TGCGCCAGCAGCTTACAGGGGAAAGCTTTCTTT. The full variable domain, with the rest looked up from reference TRBV5-1 and TRBJ1-1, is KAGVTQTPRYLIKTRGQQVTLSCSPISGHRSVSWYQQTPGQGLQFLFEYFSETQRNKGNFPGRFSGRQFSNSRSEMNVSTLELGDSALYLCASSLQGKAFFGQGTRLTVV.

This clonotype was picked up a small number of times. V gene TRBV24-1 combines with J gene TRBJ2-1; the match to TRBD2 covers 8 bases. The ends lost 5 bases at V and 3 bases at J; junction bases unmatched: 8. This CDR3 contains 16 residues. CDR1 KGHDR and CDR2 SFDVKD come from the germline V gene. The CDR3: CATSASLGLGYNEQFF. The CDR3 DNA sequence: TGTGCCACCAGTGCAAGTTTGGGACTAGGCTACAATGAGCAGTTCTTC.

This sequence joins TRBV20-1 and TRBJ2-2; D possibly corresponds to TRBD2 (6 bases). With 4 bases removed from V and 1 base from J, the gap between germline ends came to 10 bases. The CDR3 contains 14 residues. Germline CDR1 reads DFQATT; CDR2 reads SNEGSKA (reference sequence). CDR3 residues: CSAKDYLNTGELFF. CDR3 in DNA: TGCAGTGCTAAGGACTACCTGAACACCGGGGAGCTGTTTTTT.

The chain recombines TRBV25-1 with TRBJ1-1, with 10 nucleotides matching TRBD1. The CDR3 covers 15 residues. CDR1 and CDR2 from the germline V gene are MGHDK and SYGVNS. Trimming took 4 bases from V and 3 from J; bases not matched to a gene: 5. The CDR3 protein is CASSGQGALDTEAFF. Here the CDR3 DNA reads TGTGCCAGCAGTGGACAGGGGGCGTTGGACACTGAAGCTTTCTTT.

This sequence joins TRBV9 and TRBJ2-4; D perhaps matches TRBD2 (5 bases). Germline-derived CDR1 and CDR2 are SGDLS and YYNGEE. V was shortened by 3 bases and J by 0 bases, with 10 bases between the two germline ends. The CDR3 is made up of 15 amino acids. CDR3 region: CASSGLGIAKNIQYF. The CDR3 nucleotides are TGTGCCAGCAGCGGCCTCGGGATAGCCAAAAACATTCAGTACTTC. Supplemented by reference TRBV9 and TRBJ2-4, the full variable domain reads DSGVTQTPKHLITATGQRVTLRCSPRSGDLSVYWYQQSLDQGLQFLIQYYNGEERAKGNILERFSAQQFPDLHSELNLSSLELGDSALYFCASSGLGIAKNIQYFGAGTRLSVL.

The rearrangement links TRBV19 to TRBJ2-2, with 7 bases that match TRBD1. The CDR3 sequence is 14 residues long. CDR1 is LNHDA, CDR2 SQIVND, per germline (reference sequence). Trimming took 6 bases from V and 1 from J; bases not matched to a gene: 2. The CDR3 nucleotides read TGTGCCAGTAGGGGGGACAGGAACACCGGGGAGCTGTTTTTT. This encodes CASRGDRNTGELFF.

Details on this clonotype: A read error may produce the germline difference seen at one junction end. The rearrangement uses TRBV24-1 and TRBJ1-6; D is possibly TRBD1 (6 bases). This CDR3 has 18 amino acids. Germline CDR1 and CDR2: KGHDR and SFDVKD. CDR3 region: CATSDTAGGPSYNSPLYF. CDR3 bases: TGTGCCACCAGTGATACGGCGGGGGGCCCCTCCTATAATTCACCCCTCTACTTT.

In its sample, this clonotype was seen many times. V is TRBV12-3 or TRBV12-4 and J is TRBJ2-1; the D gene could be TRBD1 or TRBD2 (5 bases each). The V end was cut by 7 bases, the J end by 10 bases, with 17 bases between. The CDR3 has 13 residues. DNA of the CDR3: TGTGCCAGCACGTTAGATTCTTGGGGGGAGCAGTTCTTC. It specifies CASTLDSWGEQFF.

The CDR3: CAISDKVGDYNEQFF. CDR3 nucleotide sequence: TGTGCCATCAGTGACAAGGTAGGGGACTACAATGAGCAGTTCTTC. The chain has TRBV10-3 and TRBJ2-1, with D possibly matching TRBD1 (5 bases). V lost 3 bases to trimming and J lost 3 bases, with 12 bases between them. The CDR3 spans 15 residues. Germline lookup yields CDR1 ENHRY and CDR2 SYGVKD.

This clonotype was seen at least ten times. The chain is built from TRBV10-3 and TRBJ1-2, with 9 nucleotides matching TRBD1. The junction had 9 bases not matched to a gene; V was cut back by 0 bases and J by 1 base. The germline gives CDR1 ENHRY, CDR2 SYGVKD. The CDR3 has 18 residues. The CDR3 loop is CAISESRDRAPSNYGYTF. DNA for the CDR3: TGTGCCATCAGTGAGTCCCGGGACAGGGCGCCGAGTAACTATGGCTACACCTTC.

Comments on this clonotype: One base away lies a much larger clone, so this may be a sequencing read error. This chain connects TRBV27 to TRBJ1-5, with D possibly matching TRBD1 (6 bases). This CDR3 region has 12 residues. CDR1 and CDR2 from the germline V gene are MNHEY and SMNVEV (reference sequence). Trimming pared 10 bases from V and 4 bases from J, leaving 11 bases between. The CDR3 DNA reads as TGTGCCAACAGGGAAGGAAATCAGCCCCAGCATTTT. Encoded protein: CANREGNQPQHF.

This clonotype was observed many times. This chain joins TRBV20-1 and TRBJ2-1; tentative D call: TRBD1 (5 bases). This CDR3 is built from 12 residues. Germline CDR1 and CDR2: DFQATT and SNEGSKA (reference sequence). V lost 7 bases and J 4 bases, leaving 11 bases between the germline ends. The CDR3 region has the DNA TGCAGTGGCAAAGACAGATACAATGAGCAGTTCTTC. Its translation is CSGKDRYNEQFF.

This chain joins TRBV5-5 and TRBJ2-2; no clear D. Deletions cut 4 bases from V and 0 bases from J, with 7 bases between. The CDR3 totals 14 residues. CDR1 is SGHKS and CDR2 is YYEKEE in the germline V gene (reference sequence). This CDR3 is CASSRIANTGELFF. The CDR3 region has the DNA TGTGCCAGCAGCCGTATCGCGAACACCGGGGAGCTGTTTTTT.

The chain recombines TRBV7-2 with TRBJ1-6; D gene unclear. The V and J ends lost 2 bases and 8 bases respectively, with 7 bases between them. Germline V gene data show CDR1 as SGHTA and CDR2 as FQGNSA. This CDR3 has 13 residues. CDR3 nucleotide sequence: TGTGCCAGCAGCTTAAATGGAGATTCACCCCTCCACTTT. Amino acids: CASSLNGDSPLHF.